These 8 T cell receptor beta chains originate from one sample sequenced in a study of neurological immune-mediated disorders (dated by TCRdb to between 2017 and 2020). Library generation was performed with 5' RACE. TCRdb records Illumina HiSeq 2500 as the sequencer. TCRdb passed the public sequencing reads through fastp at Q25 and MiXCR, retaining productive beta sequences. Entries are consolidated by CDR3 protein sequence, retaining the most common genes and DNA. The sample records fewer than 90,000 distinct CDR3 sequences, approximately 5.2% of which are singletons. The top ten hold roughly 7% of the sample. Sequencing was performed on PBMCs. The receptors stem from a man between 18 and 29 years old with multiple sclerosis.

This clonotype has at least ten counts. This chain connects TRBV5-6 to TRBJ2-3, with 7 nucleotides matching TRBD2. The CDR3 has 14 amino acids. CDR1 is SGHDT, CDR2 YYEEEE, per germline. J was trimmed by 6 bases and V by 3 bases; bases with no gene match: 7. In DNA, the CDR3 is TGTGCCAGCAGCTCGGGGGGTCCCAGGGATACGCAGTATTTT. Its protein is CASSSGGPRDTQYF.

J is TRBJ1-1 and V is TRBV12-3 or TRBV12-4; maybe TRBD1 (5 bases). The CDR3 sequence is 14 residues long. Trimming pared 6 bases from V and 10 bases from J, leaving 21 bases between. CDR3: CASSARDFNQAAFF. The CDR3 DNA is TGTGCCAGCAGCGCCCGGGACTTTAACCAGGCAGCTTTCTTT.

Regarding this clonotype: A much larger clone is a single base away; this may be a read error. The chain uses TRBV5-1 and TRBJ2-3, with TRBD2 as a possible D gene (5 bases). This CDR3 has 18 residues. V lost 1 base, J lost 0 bases, and 18 bases lay in between. Germline V lookup: CDR1 SGHRS, CDR2 YFSETQ. The CDR3 sequence: CASSLTPGRALSTDTQYF. The CDR3 nucleotides read TGCGCCAGCAGCTTGACTCCTGGGCGGGCCTTAAGCACAGATACGCAGTATTTT.

This clonotype has more than one count but fewer than ten. This may arise from a read error, as a much more abundant clone is one base away. CDR3 in DNA: TGCAGCGTTGAAGTCCTGCGCGGAAAGGTATACGAGCAGTACTTC. Translation: CSVEVLRGKVYEQYF. This sequence joins TRBV29-1 and TRBJ2-7; D gene unclear. CDR1 is SQVTM, CDR2 ANQGSEA, per germline. V was clipped by 1 base and J by 4 bases, with 17 bases between them. This CDR3 comprises 15 residues.

This clonotype was seen only a few times. Given a much more abundant clone one base away, this may be a read error. This sequence joins TRBV2 and TRBJ2-6; 7 positions agree with TRBD1. CDR3 length equals 16 residues. CDR1 SNHLY and CDR2 FYNNEI come from the germline V gene. The CDR3 nucleotides read TGTGCCAGCAGTGGGGACAGCGCCTCTGGGGCCAAAGTCCTGACTTTC. Protein: CASSGDSASGAKVLTF.

This clonotype was counted at least ten times. J is TRBJ2-7 and V is TRBV20-1; 8 positions agree with TRBD2. V trimming: 0 bases; J trimming: 0 bases; junction bases outside the gene matches: 10. CDR3 length: 17 residues. Germline V lookup: CDR1 DFQATT, CDR2 SNEGSKA (reference sequence). The CDR3 is CSARDHRTSWDSYEQYF. CDR3 coding DNA: TGCAGTGCTAGAGACCATAGGACTAGCTGGGACTCCTACGAGCAGTACTTC.

This clonotype appeared a few times. V and J are TRBV12-3 or TRBV12-4 and TRBJ1-6; TRBD1 matches at 8 bases. Germline trimming cut 6 bases from V and 11 bases from J; bases unmatched to any gene: 15. The CDR3 is 16 amino acids. The CDR3 DNA is TGTGCCAGCAGCAAAGACAGGGGACGCGATCGAGCACCCCTCCACTTT. It is translated as CASSKDRGRDRAPLHF.

With regard to this clonotype: This may come from a read error, since a much larger clone is one base off. V gene TRBV7-3 combines with J gene TRBJ1-1; possibly TRBD1 for D (5 bases). Trimming removed 2 bases from V and 3 bases from J, with 7 bases in between. This CDR3 is 13 amino acids long. CDR1 and CDR2 from the germline V gene are SGHTA and FQGTGA. The CDR3 reads CASSLEQDTEAFF. The CDR3 DNA is TGTGCCAGCAGCTTAGAACAGGACACTGAAGCTTTCTTT.